Below, one T cell receptor beta chain is given with its context. The antigen is undetermined. Germline values: CDR1 MDHEN, CDR2 SYDVKM. The CDR3 is 15 residues long. Trimming at V came to 4 bases and at J to 8 bases, leaving 6 bases not matched to a gene. This sample is drawn from a study of cytomegalovirus exposure and HLA in healthy donors. Findings and limits, study-wide: In an earlier analysis, most TCR beta V segments were productive about 87% or about 30% of the time. As a later analysis showed, several of the most significant clusters appeared to be linked to common viral pathogens. Altogether, 160 or so TCR beta chains were recorded as cytomegalovirus-associated.

Each donor's status was that of a healthy bone marrow donor. The PCR had 60 Vbeta and 13 Jbeta primers. Clones were read by immunoSEQ multiplex PCR, and TCRdb kept only the in-frame ones, dropping some. The data contain over 65,000 clones, approximately 82% of them seen just once; the ten biggest clones take up 2% to 2.5%. V gene TRBV28 combines with J gene TRBJ1-6; 9 bases are shared with TRBD1. Sequencing was done on a sample of PBMCs. The clonotype was recovered from a man between 35 and 55 years old in good health and CMV-seronegative. The CDR3: CASSSHRTGDSPLHF. As DNA, the CDR3 is TGTGCCAGCAGTTCCCATCGGACAGGGGATTCACCCCTCCACTTT.